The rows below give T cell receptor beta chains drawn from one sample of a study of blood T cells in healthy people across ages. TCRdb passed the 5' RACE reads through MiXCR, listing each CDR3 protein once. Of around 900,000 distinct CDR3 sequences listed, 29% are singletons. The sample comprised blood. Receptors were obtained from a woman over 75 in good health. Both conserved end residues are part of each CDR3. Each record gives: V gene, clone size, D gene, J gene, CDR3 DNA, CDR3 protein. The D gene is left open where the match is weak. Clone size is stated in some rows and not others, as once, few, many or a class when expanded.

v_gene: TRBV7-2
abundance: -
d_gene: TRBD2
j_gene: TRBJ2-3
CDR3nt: TGTGCCAGCAGCATGACTAGCGGATCGACAGATACGCAGTATTTT
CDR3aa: CASSMTSGSTDTQYF

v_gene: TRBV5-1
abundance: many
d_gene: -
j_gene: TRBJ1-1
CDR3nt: TGCGCCAGCAGCCCTAGGTATGGGAACACTGAAGCTTTCTTT
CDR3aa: CASSPRYGNTEAFF

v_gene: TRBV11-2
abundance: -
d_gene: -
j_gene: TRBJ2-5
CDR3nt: TGTGCCAGCAGCCCACAACGGCCGGCTCAAGAGACCCAGTACTTC
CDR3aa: CASSPQRPAQETQYF

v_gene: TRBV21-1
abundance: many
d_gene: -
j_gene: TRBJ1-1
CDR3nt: TGTGCCAGCAGCAATAAGACAGGGTCGGCTGAAGCTTTCTTT
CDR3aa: CASSNKTGSAEAFF

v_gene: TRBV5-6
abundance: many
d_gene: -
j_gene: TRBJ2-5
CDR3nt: TGTGCCAGCAGCCTGGGGTTCGTCCAAGAGACCCAGTACTTC
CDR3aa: CASSLGFVQETQYF

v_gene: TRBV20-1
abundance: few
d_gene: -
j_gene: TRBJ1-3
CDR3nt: TGCAGTGCTAGAGACCTTAGCTCTGGAAACACCATATATTTT
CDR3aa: CSARDLSSGNTIYF

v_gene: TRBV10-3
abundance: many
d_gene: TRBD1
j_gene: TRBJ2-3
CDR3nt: TGTGCCATCAGTGAGTACAGGGGAGATACGCAGTATTTT
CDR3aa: CAISEYRGDTQYF

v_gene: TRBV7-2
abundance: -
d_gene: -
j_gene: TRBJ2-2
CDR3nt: TGTGCCAGCAGCTTAGTTGGGCAGGGGCACTACACCGGGGAGCTGTTTTTT
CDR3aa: CASSLVGQGHYTGELFF

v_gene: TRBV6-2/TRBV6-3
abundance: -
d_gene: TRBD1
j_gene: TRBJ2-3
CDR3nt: TGTGCCAGCAGTTACGATTCGAGGGGACAGGGTTCCACAGATACGCAGTATTTT
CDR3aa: CASSYDSRGQGSTDTQYF

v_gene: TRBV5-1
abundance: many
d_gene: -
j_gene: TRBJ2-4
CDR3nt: TGCGCCAGCAGCTTGCCTAGCGAAAACGGCATTCAGTACTTC
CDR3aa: CASSLPSENGIQYF

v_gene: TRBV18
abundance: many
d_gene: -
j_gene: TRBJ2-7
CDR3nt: TGTGCCAGCTCACCACGGGCAGGGGCCAGCTCCTACGAGCAGTACTTC
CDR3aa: CASSPRAGASSYEQYF

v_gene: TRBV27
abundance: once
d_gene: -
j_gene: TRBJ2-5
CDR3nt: TGTGCCAGCAGTTTAATGAGGGGACGGGAGACCCAGTACTTC
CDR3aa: CASSLMRGRETQYF

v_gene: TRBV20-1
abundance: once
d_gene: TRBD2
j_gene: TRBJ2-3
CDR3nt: TGCAGTGCTAGTTCCACTAGCGGGAGCACAGATACGCAGTATTTT
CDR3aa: CSASSTSGSTDTQYF

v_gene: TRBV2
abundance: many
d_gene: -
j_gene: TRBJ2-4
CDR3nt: TGTGCCAGCAGTGAATCGAGGGTAGCCAAAAACATTCAGTACTTC
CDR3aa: CASSESRVAKNIQYF

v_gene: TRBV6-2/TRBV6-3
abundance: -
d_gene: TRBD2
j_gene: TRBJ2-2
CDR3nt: TGTGCCAGCAGTCGTCTAGCGGGGGTCCGCAACACCGGGGAGCTGTTTTTT
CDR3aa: CASSRLAGVRNTGELFF

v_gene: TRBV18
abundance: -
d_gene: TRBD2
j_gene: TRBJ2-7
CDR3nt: TGTGCCAGCTCGGCTGGACTAGCGGGGGGGCTGGACGAGCAGTACTTC
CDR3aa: CASSAGLAGGLDEQYF

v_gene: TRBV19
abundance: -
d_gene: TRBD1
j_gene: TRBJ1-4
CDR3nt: TGTGCCAGTAGTATGACCCGACAGGGCGATGAAAAACTGTTTTTT
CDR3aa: CASSMTRQGDEKLFF

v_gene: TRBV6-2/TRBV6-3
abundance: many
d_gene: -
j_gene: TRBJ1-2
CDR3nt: TGTGCCAGCAGTCCCTGGGGGCGCGACTATGGCTACACCTTC
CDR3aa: CASSPWGRDYGYTF

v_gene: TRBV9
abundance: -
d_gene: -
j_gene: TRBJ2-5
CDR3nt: TGTGCCAGCAGCGTAGAGGGCGGGCAAGAGACCCAGTACTTC
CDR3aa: CASSVEGGQETQYF

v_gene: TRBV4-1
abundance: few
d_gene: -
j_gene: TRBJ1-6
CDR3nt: TGCGCCAGCAGCCAGAGCGACTCCTATAATTCACCCCTCCACTTT
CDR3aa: CASSQSDSYNSPLHF

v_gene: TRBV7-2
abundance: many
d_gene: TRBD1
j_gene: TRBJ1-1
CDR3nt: TGTGCCAGCAGCCTACTTACAGGGGACACTGAAGCTTTCTTT
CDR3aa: CASSLLTGDTEAFF